This TCR beta chain was sequenced during a study of blood T cells in healthy people across ages (dated by TCRdb to 2014 to 2015). In the study overall: In model experiments, template switching captured roughly one uniquely barcoded TCR beta cDNA molecule for every two T cells. To track age-related changes in TCR beta repertoire diversity, the study relied on deep sequencing normalized with unique cDNA molecular identifiers. The donors were split into four age groups: young (average about 16 years), middle-aged (39), aged (over 55) and long-lived (over 75). To avoid experimental bias, donors of different ages were spread randomly across the sequencing lanes. For two donors (one aged 18 to 30 and one aged 80 or older), the study analyzed two additional independent replicas of 1 million unique cDNA reads from the same blood draw. Study-wide findings and limitations: Observed TCR beta diversity per million T cells fell roughly linearly with age, and a significant reduction was already apparent by age around 44. Observed TCR beta diversity correlated strongly with the percentage of naive T cells measured by flow cytometry. Because profiling used bulk unsorted PBMCs, naive and antigen-experienced compartments could not be compared conclusively. The long-lived group showed more naive CD4+ T cells, fewer expanded clones and increased TCR diversity than the aged group, suggesting age selection. Estimates of total diversity from one million sequenced T cells were regarded as lower bounds and underestimates. Because donor CMV infection status was unknown, age-related changes in expanded clonotypes were potentially confounded.

Preparation of the library involved 5' RACE. These reads were obtained on an Illumina HiSeq 2500. A second PCR of about 7 to 12 cycles was performed with a sample-barcoded 5' primer and a J-beta primer mix. A template-switch 5' adaptor carrying 12 random nucleotides introduced a unique molecular identifier onto each TCR beta cDNA molecule. Each sample yielded at least 2.5 million CDR3-containing paired-end reads. First-strand cDNA synthesis was performed from all RNA using the Mint cDNA synthesis kit, with priming by a TRBC-specific oligonucleotide. All cDNA was treated with uracil-DNA glycosylase and then went through a first 18-cycle PCR with the universal primers M1SS and BC2_uni_R. From the authors' description of their analysis: Each sample was normalized by randomly selecting 1 million high-quality reads, each carrying a distinct molecular identifier. Instead of being binned into consensus sequences, reads that shared molecular identifiers were thrown out. MiTCR, set to a Q25 quality threshold and the strictest error-elimination algorithm, was used for CDR3 identification, clonotype clustering and error correction. Lower-bound total TCR beta diversity was estimated with a nonparametric unseen species model using Euler transformation. TCRdb cleaned the public reads at Q25 with fastp, built clones with MiXCR and kept in-frame beta chains. Every CDR3 protein is listed once, alongside the most common genes and DNA of its rows. TCRdb's processing, not the authors', yielded these V and J calls. The sample profile shows about 1.5 million distinct CDR3 sequences; 35% to 45% of them were found once. Clones ranked in the top ten supply around 4% of the sample.

The 39 donors, aged 6 to 90 years, were systemically healthy Caucasian individuals from Russia. About 9.1 milliliters of peripheral blood were collected from each donor into EDTA-treated Vacutainer tubes. Ficoll-Paque density-gradient centrifugation was used to isolate PBMCs, with at least 6.5 million per sample. Total RNA was extracted from PBMCs with Trizol reagent, with at least 5.5 micrograms obtained per sample. The percentages of naive CD45RAhigh/CD27high T cells were determined by flow cytometry on a PBMC aliquot from every donor. There are a few counts of this clonotype. Its antigen has not been determined. Within one base of it there is no much larger clone, and no base qualities were kept. The clonotype originates from a woman aged 18-29 years in good health. Sequencing was carried out using blood.

The base sequence is TGTGCCAGCAGTTTTTTGTTGTCTGAGCAGTTCTTC. It is translated as CASSFLLSEQFF. Here the chain combines TRBV28 and TRBJ2-1; there is no confident call for the D gene. The germline V gene gives CDR1 as MDHEN and CDR2 as SYDVKM. Cut back by 3 bases and 9 bases, the V and J ends lie 9 bases apart. The CDR3 starts with the cysteine, ends with the phenylalanine, and has 12 residues. Only CDR3 DNA remains: 36 bases, in frame from the first base.